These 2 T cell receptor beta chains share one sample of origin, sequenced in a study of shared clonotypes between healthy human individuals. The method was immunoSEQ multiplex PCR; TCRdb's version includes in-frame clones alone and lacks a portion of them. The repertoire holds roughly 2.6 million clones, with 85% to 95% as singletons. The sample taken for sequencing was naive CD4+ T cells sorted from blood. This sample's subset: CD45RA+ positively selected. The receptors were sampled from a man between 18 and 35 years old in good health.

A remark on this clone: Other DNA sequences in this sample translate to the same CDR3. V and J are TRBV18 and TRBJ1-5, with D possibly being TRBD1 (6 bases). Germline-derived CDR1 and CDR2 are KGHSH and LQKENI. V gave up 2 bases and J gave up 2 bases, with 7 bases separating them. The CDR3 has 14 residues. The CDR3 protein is CASSPSGGNQPQHF. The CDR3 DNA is TGTGCCAGCTCACCATCAGGGGGCAATCAGCCCCAGCATTTT.

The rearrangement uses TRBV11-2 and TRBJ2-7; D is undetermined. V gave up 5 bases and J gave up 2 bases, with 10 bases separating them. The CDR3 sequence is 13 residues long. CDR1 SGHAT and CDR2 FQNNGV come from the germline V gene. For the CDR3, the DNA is TGTGCCAGCAGCCCCGACATAACCTACGAGCAGTACTTC. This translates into CASSPDITYEQYF.